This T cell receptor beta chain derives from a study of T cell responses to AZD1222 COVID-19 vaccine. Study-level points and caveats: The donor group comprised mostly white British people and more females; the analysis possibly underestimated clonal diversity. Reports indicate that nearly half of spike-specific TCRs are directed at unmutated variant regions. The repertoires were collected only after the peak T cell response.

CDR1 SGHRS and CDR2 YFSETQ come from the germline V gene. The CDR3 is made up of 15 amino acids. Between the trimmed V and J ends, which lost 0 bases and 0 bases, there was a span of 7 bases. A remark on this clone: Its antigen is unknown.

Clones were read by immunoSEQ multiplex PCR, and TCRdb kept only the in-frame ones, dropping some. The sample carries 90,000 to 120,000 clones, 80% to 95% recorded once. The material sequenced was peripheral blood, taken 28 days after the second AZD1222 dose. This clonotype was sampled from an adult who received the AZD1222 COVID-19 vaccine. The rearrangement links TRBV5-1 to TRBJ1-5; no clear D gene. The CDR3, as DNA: TGCGCCAGCAGCTTGGATTTAGGTAGCAATCAGCCCCAGCATTTT. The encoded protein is CASSLDLGSNQPQHF.